This T cell receptor (beta chain) stems from a study of CD8+ T cells in alopecia areata. As for the study in general: Twice daily, treated patients received 5 to 10 mg of oral tofacitinib. Scalp area affected, as a percentage, set the severity score of treated patients. Findings and caveats of the study: Association of baseline CD8+ expansion with response is uncertain owing to one nonresponder.

Treatment noted: oral pan-JAK inhibitor, 5-10 mg twice daily. The ends lost 4 bases at V and 3 bases at J; junction bases unmatched: 6. This CDR3 contains 13 residues. The germline gives CDR1 SQVTM, CDR2 ANQGSEA. Sequencing used cDNA as its template, made by extracting RNA and reverse transcribing it. TCRdb keeps only in-frame clones here, not all; method: immunoSEQ multiplex PCR. The sample records roughly 180,000 clones, about 60% being singletons. For this clone: Its antigen is currently unknown.

This chain links TRBV29-1 with TRBJ2-7, with 7 bases fitting TRBD2. This TCR was recovered from a human donor with alopecia areata. Specimen: CD4+ T cells sorted from blood, collected at week 4, from a patient treated with tofacitinib. This CDR3 is CSVAPRGDYEQYF. DNA of the CDR3: TGCAGCGTTGCGCCCCGGGGGGACTACGAGCAGTACTTC.